The present TCR beta chain was sequenced within a study of blood T cells in healthy people across ages. Broader study findings: PBMCs that were unsorted prevented a conclusive naive versus antigen-experienced comparison.

Together with a sample-barcoded 5' primer, a J-beta primer mix was included in a second PCR lasting about 7 to 12 cycles. TCRdb re-called the 5' RACE reads with MiXCR, one entry per CDR3 protein. The sample consists of 450,000 to 650,000 distinct CDR3 sequences, 24% of them appearing once. The CDR3 is 15 residues long. Germline CDR1 DFQATT, CDR2 SNEGSKA (reference sequence). Turning to this clonotype: The antigen remains undetermined.

Donors were healthy Caucasian individuals from Russia aged about 6 to 90. These same data were also listed under a study on T cells of mothers and their children. This second report adds: Each mother gave over 10 million TCR beta CDR3 reads; each child, about 3 million. It was found that thymic selection shapes TCR recombination output similarly in related and unrelated pairs.

This TCR was recovered from a boy between 10 and 17 years old in good health. This chain uses TRBV20-1 with TRBJ2-5; 8 bases fit TRBD2. The J call may be wrong; the DNA end is better matched by TRBJ2-7. Sequencing was done on a sample of blood. The CDR3 bases are TGCAGTGCTAGGCCTCTGGCGGGGGGATTATACGAGCAGTACTTC. Amino acids: CSARPLAGGLYEQYF.